This T cell receptor beta chain was identified during a study of blood T cell repertoires in COVID-19. Study in general: PBMCs, B-cell-depleted T cells, or T cells were the source of the cDNA or gDNA that made up the material.

Per the authors' pipeline: Reference gene primer amplification gave estimated nucleated cell counts. Here immunoSEQ multiplex PCR was the method, and the copy in TCRdb shows in-frame clones only, minus some. V, J and clone size derive from that table, while D and trimming were established from the DNA sequence. The sample has hundreds of thousands of clones, 80% to 90% seen once. The V and J ends lost 3 bases and 0 bases, in that order; junction bases with no gene match: 5. The CDR3 runs 16 residues. Germline V gives CDR1 SGHRS, CDR2 YFSETQ. The genes are TRBV5-1 and TRBJ2-7; TRBD2 matches 11 bases. Specimen: peripheral blood. The TCR was taken from a woman in her thirties with acute or convalescent COVID-19. The CDR3 DNA follows: TGCGCCAGCAGCTCGACGGGACTAGCGGCCTCCTACGAGCAGTACTTC. Encoded protein: CASSSTGLAASYEQYF.